Shown below are 19 T cell receptor beta chains from a single sample sequenced in a study of OX40 agonist ivuxolimab in advanced cancers. Preparation of the library involved the immunoSEQ multiplex PCR assay. Drawn from immuneACCESS, this table holds only the in-frame rearrangements with V and J called that TCRdb kept. Clones are partly lost; checked studies trace under half to an unresolved V gene and leave the rest unexplained. Within this sample are about 76,000 clones, with 70% to 90% of them counted one time only. The ten largest clones take up roughly 2.4% of the sample. Sample: CD4+ or CD8+ T cells sorted from blood, taken in a trial of the OX40 agonist ivuxolimab. The receptors originated from an adult with an advanced solid tumor such as melanoma, head and neck, liver or kidney cancer.

This clone was seen only once. This chain uses TRBV6-6 with TRBJ2-5, with 10 bases that match TRBD2. The CDR3 contains 16 residues. CDR1 and CDR2 from the germline V gene are MNHNY and SVGAGI (reference sequence). The J segment lost 4 bases and the V segment lost 7 bases, leaving 12 bases of the junction unmatched. Written as DNA, the CDR3 is TGTGCCAGCACCCCCAGACTAGCGGGTCTAGTAGAGACCCAGTACTTC. As protein: CASTPRLAGLVETQYF.

This chain connects TRBV4-2 to TRBJ1-1; D not certain. The CDR3 sequence is 14 residues long. V dropped 0 bases and J dropped 8 bases, with 13 bases sitting between them. CDR1 LGHNA and CDR2 YNFKEQ come from the germline V gene. The CDR3 DNA reads TGTGCCAGCAGCCAAGATCGGCTAGGCCGGGAAGCTTTCTTT. Encoded protein: CASSQDRLGREAFF.

The chain is built from TRBV7-7 and TRBJ2-2, with TRBD1 identical over 7 bases. CDR1 SSHAT and CDR2 FNYEAQ come from the germline V gene (reference sequence). The CDR3 covers 14 residues. J gave up 7 bases and V 1 base, and 3 bases lay outside the gene matches. The CDR3 region has the DNA TGTGCCAGCAGCTTAGGAGGGGGCGACGGGGAGCTGTTTTTT. Protein sequence: CASSLGGGDGELFF.

This chain uses TRBV2 with TRBJ1-6; D remains ambiguous. Trimming shortened V by 5 bases and J by 0 bases, and 8 bases separated the two germline ends. This CDR3 is 15 amino acids long. Germline CDR1 is SNHLY and CDR2 is FYNNEI. CDR3 region: CASSRESSYNSPLHF. The CDR3 DNA sequence: TGTGCCAGCAGTAGGGAAAGCTCCTATAATTCACCCCTCCACTTT.

This clone was seen once. V is TRBV27 and J is TRBJ2-7; D perhaps matches TRBD2 (6 bases). Trimming stripped 6 bases from V and 3 bases from J, with 15 bases between. In germline, CDR1 is MNHEY, CDR2 SMNVEV (reference sequence). This CDR3 region has 14 residues. The CDR3 sequence: CASSDPGLGYEQYF. For the CDR3, the DNA is TGTGCCAGCAGCGACCCGGGACTGGGCTACGAGCAGTACTTC.

A few counts support this clone. The V and J genes are TRBV4-2 and TRBJ1-5, with D perhaps TRBD1 (5 bases). The V and J ends lost 2 bases and 6 bases respectively, with 8 bases between them. The CDR3 covers 13 residues. From germline, CDR1 is LGHNA and CDR2 YNFKEQ. Written as DNA, the CDR3 is TGTGCCAGCAGCCAATCTGGGGGTCAGCCCCAGCATTTT. It yields the protein CASSQSGGQPQHF.

The chain couples TRBV5-1 to TRBJ1-3; a weak D match, TRBD1 (5 bases). The V and J ends lost 4 bases and 6 bases respectively, with 17 bases between them. CDR3 length: 15 amino acids. CDR1 is SGHRS, CDR2 YFSETQ, per germline. CDR3 sequence: CASSRGPSEENTIYF. The CDR3 nucleotides read TGCGCCAGCAGCCGGGGACCTTCCGAAGAAAACACCATATATTTT.

V gene TRBV7-2 combines with J gene TRBJ2-2, with 10 bases matching TRBD2. With 1 base clipped from V and 3 bases from J, the junction kept 2 bases outside the gene matches. The CDR3 totals 16 residues. The germline V gene encodes CDR1 SGHTA and CDR2 FQGNSA. CDR3 in amino acids: CASSLVGLADTGELFF. CDR3 in DNA: TGTGCCAGCAGCTTAGTTGGACTAGCGGACACCGGGGAGCTGTTTTTT.

This clone was seen just once. CDR3 sequence reads: CASREQGAKEKLFF. Here the CDR3 DNA reads TGTGCCAGTAGAGAACAGGGGGCAAAAGAAAAACTGTTTTTT. This chain joins TRBV19 and TRBJ1-4; 9 bases match TRBD1. The length of the CDR3 is 14 residues. The germline gives CDR1 LNHDA, CDR2 SQIVND (reference sequence). J was trimmed by 8 bases and V by 6 bases; bases with no gene match: 7.

The V and J genes are TRBV11-2 and TRBJ2-5; D perhaps matches TRBD1 (6 bases). Germline CDR1 is SGHAT and CDR2 is FQNNGV. V lost 1 base and J 2 bases, leaving 23 bases between the germline ends. This CDR3 has 19 amino acids. The CDR3 spells CASSLGFFGTQAVQETQYF. In DNA form, the CDR3 reads TGTGCCAGCAGCTTAGGATTCTTTGGGACACAGGCTGTTCAAGAGACCCAGTACTTC.

The V gene is TRBV19, the J gene TRBJ1-6; D call uncertain. From germline, CDR1 is LNHDA and CDR2 SQIVND (reference sequence). Trimming removed 10 bases from V and 14 bases from J, with 15 bases in between. This CDR3 has 11 residues. The CDR3, as DNA: TGTGCCACCCGTCGTGGGGTGGCCCTCCACTTT. The encoded protein is CATRRGVALHF.

The chain couples TRBV30 to TRBJ2-6; unclear D gene. Germline values: CDR1 GTSNPN, CDR2 SVGIG (reference sequence). The V end was cut by 1 base, the J end by 0 bases, with 13 bases between. CDR3 length equals 17 residues. This CDR3 reads CAWSGSYQNSGANVLTF. CDR3 nucleotides: TGTGCCTGGAGTGGATCCTACCAGAACTCTGGGGCCAACGTCCTGACTTTC. Together with reference TRBV30 and TRBJ2-6, the CDR3 gives the full variable domain: SQTIHQWPATLVQPVGSPLSLECTVEGTSNPNLYWYRQAAGRGLQLLFYSVGIGQISSEVPQNLSASRPQDRQFILSSKKLLLSDSGFYLCAWSGSYQNSGANVLTFGAGSRLTVL.

The rearrangement joins TRBV6-5 to TRBJ1-2; possibly TRBD1 for D (5 bases). Per the germline V gene, CDR1 is MNHEY and CDR2 is SVGAGI. The CDR3 consists of 15 residues. Trimming removed 2 bases at V and 2 bases at J, with 12 bases between. In DNA, the CDR3 is TGTGCCAGCAGTTACGGCGGGGCCAAGAACTATGGCTACACCTTC. This translates into CASSYGGAKNYGYTF.

This chain connects TRBV30 to TRBJ1-1, with 7 bases identical to TRBD1. The CDR3 totals 12 residues. With V trimmed by 3 bases and J by 7 bases, 5 bases remained unmatched. Germline lookup yields CDR1 GTSNPN and CDR2 SVGIG (reference sequence). The CDR3 DNA sequence: TGTGCCTGGAGCCACAGGGGAGATGAAGCTTTCTTT. This codes for CAWSHRGDEAFF.

The J gene is TRBJ1-2, the V gene TRBV9; 8 bases are a match to TRBD1. The CDR3 has 14 residues. Germline V gene data show CDR1 as SGDLS and CDR2 as YYNGEE. The J segment lost 4 bases and the V segment lost 0 bases, leaving 2 bases of the junction unmatched. The CDR3 bases are TGTGCCAGCAGCGTAGTACAGGGGGGCTATGGCTACACCTTC. Amino acids: CASSVVQGGYGYTF.

The rearrangement joins TRBV5-3 to TRBJ2-3, with D possibly matching TRBD2 (6 bases). TRBV5-3 is treated as an ORF (open reading frame) with a function not yet certain. Trimming removed 4 bases at V and 5 bases at J, with 14 bases between. The CDR3 spans 14 residues. CDR3 coding DNA: TGTGCCAGAAGCGGGGTGGCGGGGTTAGATACGCAGTATTTT. The encoded protein is CARSGVAGLDTQYF.

The chain links TRBV7-6 to TRBJ2-4; TRBD2 might be the D (5 bases). V shed 1 base and J shed 4 bases, with 8 bases lying between them. The CDR3 loop spans 14 amino acids. Germline values: CDR1 SGHVS, CDR2 FNYEAQ. The CDR3 region has the DNA TGTGCCAGCAGCTTAGGAGGGCAGAAAAACATTCAGTACTTC. Protein sequence: CASSLGGQKNIQYF.

The genes are TRBV6-5 and TRBJ1-5; 9 bases are shared with TRBD1. Germline V lookup: CDR1 MNHEY, CDR2 SVGAGI. The CDR3 consists of 15 residues. V shed 6 bases, J shed 3 bases, and the junction held 6 bases outside the gene matches. Here the CDR3 DNA reads TGTGCCAGCAGAGAGGGACAGGGCCCCAATCAGCCCCAGCATTTT. Protein product: CASREGQGPNQPQHF.

The chain links TRBV29-1 to TRBJ1-3; a possible D gene is TRBD1 (5 bases). CDR1 is SQVTM and CDR2 is ANQGSEA in the germline V gene. The CDR3 loop spans 13 amino acids. V lost 4 bases and J 0 bases, leaving 7 bases between the germline ends. CDR3 residues: CSVGQSSGNTIYF. Written as DNA, the CDR3 is TGCAGCGTTGGACAGAGCTCTGGAAACACCATATATTTT.